The present T cell receptor beta chain was sequenced within a study of T cells in Graves' hyperthyroidism and ophthalmopathy. Study-wide background: Prior to any treatment, at the point of initial diagnosis, peripheral blood was collected.

Patients showing uncontrolled infection, other autoimmune disease, pregnancy or lactation were ineligible. Amplified TCR beta CDR3 regions derived from RNA transcripts. First-round RT-PCR with HTBI primers amplified the TCR CDR3 region. TCRdb fed the multiplex PCR reads into MiXCR, producing one record per CDR3 protein. The sample gives roughly 520,000 distinct CDR3 sequences, around a quarter of which show up once; roughly 10% is in the top ten. The sample holds a few counts of this clonotype. This TCR came from a young woman with Graves' ophthalmopathy. The sample consisted of blood.

CDR3 DNA sequence: TGTGCCAGCAGTGGGTTGCAAGAGCAGTACTTC. Translating gives CASSGLQEQYF. The rearrangement links TRBV28 to TRBJ2-7; D is unresolved. Germline CDR1 is MDHEN and CDR2 is SYDVKM. The V end lost 5 bases, the J end lost 7 bases, and 9 bases lay between the germline ends. This CDR3 has 11 amino acids.